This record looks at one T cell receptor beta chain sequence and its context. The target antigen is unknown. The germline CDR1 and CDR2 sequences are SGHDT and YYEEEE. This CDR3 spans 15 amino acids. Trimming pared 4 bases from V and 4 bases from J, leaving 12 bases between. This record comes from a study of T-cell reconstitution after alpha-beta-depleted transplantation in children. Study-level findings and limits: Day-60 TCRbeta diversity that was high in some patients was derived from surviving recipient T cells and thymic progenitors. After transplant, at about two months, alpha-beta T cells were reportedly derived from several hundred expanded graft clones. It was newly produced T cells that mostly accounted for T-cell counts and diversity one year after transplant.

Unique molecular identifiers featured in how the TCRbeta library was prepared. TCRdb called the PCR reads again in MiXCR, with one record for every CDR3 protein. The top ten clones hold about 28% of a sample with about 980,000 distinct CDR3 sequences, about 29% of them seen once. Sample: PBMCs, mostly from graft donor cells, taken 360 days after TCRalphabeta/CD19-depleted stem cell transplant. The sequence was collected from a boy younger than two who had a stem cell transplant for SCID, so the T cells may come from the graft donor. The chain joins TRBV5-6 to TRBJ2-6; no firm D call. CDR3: CASSLPKSGANVLTF. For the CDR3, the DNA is TGTGCCAGCAGCCTCCCCAAGTCCGGGGCCAACGTCCTGACTTTC. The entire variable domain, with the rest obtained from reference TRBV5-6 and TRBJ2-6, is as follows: DAGVTQSPTHLIKTRGQQVTLRCSPKSGHDTVSWYQQALGQGPQFIFQYYEEEERQRGNFPDRFSGHQFPNYSSELNVNALLLGDSALYLCASSLPKSGANVLTFGAGSRLTVL.